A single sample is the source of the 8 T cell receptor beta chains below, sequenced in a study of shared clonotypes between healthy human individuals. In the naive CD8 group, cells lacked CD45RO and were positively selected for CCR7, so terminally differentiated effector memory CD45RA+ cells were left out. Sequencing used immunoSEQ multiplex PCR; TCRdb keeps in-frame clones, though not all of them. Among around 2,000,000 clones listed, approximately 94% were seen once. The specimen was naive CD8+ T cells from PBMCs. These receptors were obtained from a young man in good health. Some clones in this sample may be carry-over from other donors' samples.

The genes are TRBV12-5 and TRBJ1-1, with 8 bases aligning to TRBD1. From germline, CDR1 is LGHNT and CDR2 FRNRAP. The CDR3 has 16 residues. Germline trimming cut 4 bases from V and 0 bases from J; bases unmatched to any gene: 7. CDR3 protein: CASGSGTGRLNTEAFF. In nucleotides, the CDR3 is TGTGCTAGTGGTTCCGGGACAGGACGCTTGAACACTGAAGCTTTCTTT.

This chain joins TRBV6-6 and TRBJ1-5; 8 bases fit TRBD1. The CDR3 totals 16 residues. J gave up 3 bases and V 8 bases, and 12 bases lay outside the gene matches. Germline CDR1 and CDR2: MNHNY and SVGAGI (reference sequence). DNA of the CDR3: TGTGCCAGCCCTCCACAGGGGGACGGTGTCAATCAGCCCCAGCATTTT. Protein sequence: CASPPQGDGVNQPQHF.

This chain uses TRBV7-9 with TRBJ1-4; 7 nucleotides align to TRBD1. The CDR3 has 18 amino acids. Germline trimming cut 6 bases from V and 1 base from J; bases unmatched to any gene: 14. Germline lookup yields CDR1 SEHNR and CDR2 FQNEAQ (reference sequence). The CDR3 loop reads CASRSGQAASLTNEKLFF. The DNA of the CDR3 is TGTGCCAGCAGGTCCGGACAGGCCGCCTCATTAACTAATGAAAAACTGTTTTTT.

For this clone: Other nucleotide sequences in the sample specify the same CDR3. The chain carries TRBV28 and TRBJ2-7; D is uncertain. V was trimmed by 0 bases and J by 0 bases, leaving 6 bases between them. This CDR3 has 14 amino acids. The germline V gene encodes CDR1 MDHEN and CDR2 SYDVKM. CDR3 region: CASSLWGSSYEQYF. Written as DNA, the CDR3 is TGTGCCAGCAGTTTATGGGGCAGCTCCTACGAGCAGTACTTC.

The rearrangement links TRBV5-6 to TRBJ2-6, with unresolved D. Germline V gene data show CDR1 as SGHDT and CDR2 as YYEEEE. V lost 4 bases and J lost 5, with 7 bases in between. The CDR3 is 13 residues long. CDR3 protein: CASSGGWANVLTF. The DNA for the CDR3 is TGTGCCAGCAGCGGTGGTTGGGCCAACGTCCTGACTTTC. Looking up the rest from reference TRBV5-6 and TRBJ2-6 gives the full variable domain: DAGVTQSPTHLIKTRGQQVTLRCSPKSGHDTVSWYQQALGQGPQFIFQYYEEEERQRGNFPDRFSGHQFPNYSSELNVNALLLGDSALYLCASSGGWANVLTFGAGSRLTVL.

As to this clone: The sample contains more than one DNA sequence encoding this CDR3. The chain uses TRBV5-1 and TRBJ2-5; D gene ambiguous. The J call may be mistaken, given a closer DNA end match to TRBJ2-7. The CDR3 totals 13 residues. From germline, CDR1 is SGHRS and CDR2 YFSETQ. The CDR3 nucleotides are TGCGCCAGCAGCTTGAGCCCGAGCTACGAGCAGTACTTC. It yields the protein CASSLSPSYEQYF.

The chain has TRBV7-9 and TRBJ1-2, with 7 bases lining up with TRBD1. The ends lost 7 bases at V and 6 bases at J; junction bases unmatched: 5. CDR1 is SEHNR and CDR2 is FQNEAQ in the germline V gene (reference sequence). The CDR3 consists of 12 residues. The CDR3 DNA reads TGTGCCAGCACCATGACAGGGAATGGCTACACCTTC. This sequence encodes CASTMTGNGYTF.

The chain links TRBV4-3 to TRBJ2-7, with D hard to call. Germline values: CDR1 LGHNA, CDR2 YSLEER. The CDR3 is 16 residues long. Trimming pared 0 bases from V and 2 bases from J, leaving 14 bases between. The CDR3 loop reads CASSQDRGRLTYEQYF. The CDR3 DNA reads TGCGCCAGCAGCCAAGATCGAGGCAGGTTAACCTACGAGCAGTACTTC.